This T cell receptor beta chain was observed in a study of regulatory dendritic cells for organ transplantation. Turning to this clone: As yet, its antigen is unknown.

Sequenced by immunoSEQ multiplex PCR; TCRdb stores in-frame clones only, minus some. The table records about 20,000 clones, 80% to 90% of them present only once. Sorted T cells were CFSE-labeled and cultured roughly five days with allogeneic regulatory or mature dendritic cells at 1:10. V dropped 7 bases and J dropped 5; count of bases not matched to a gene: 5. The CDR3 extends over 13 amino acids. Germline values: CDR1 MNHEY, CDR2 SMNVEV (reference sequence). The chain combines TRBV27 with TRBJ2-7; 10 bases fit TRBD1. Sample: naive CD4+ T cells from blood cultured with regulatory dendritic cells. The subset was: CD45RA+ naive T cells. The receptor comes from a human donor in good health. For the CDR3, the DNA is TGTGCCAGCACAGGACAGGGGGTGGACGAGCAGTACTTC. Translated: CASTGQGVDEQYF.